The TCR beta chain described here comes from a study of response to subunit inactivated influenza vaccine. Study results and limitations: It was suggested by the authors that few new T cells are recruited by each seasonal influenza vaccination.

The CDR3 consists of 14 residues. After removal of 5 bases from V and 5 bases from J, the junction contained 11 bases not matched to a gene. Germline CDR1 is DFQATT and CDR2 is SNEGSKA (reference sequence). TCRdb fed the RT-PCR reads into MiXCR, producing one record per CDR3 protein. The table lists 650,000 to 700,000 distinct CDR3 sequences, approximately 15% of them singletons. Turning to this clonotype: As yet, its antigen is unknown.

The material sequenced was PBMCs from blood, taken 11 to 12 days after vaccination. The V and J genes are TRBV20-1 and TRBJ2-7, with 8 bases that match TRBD2. The receptor's source is a man aged 45-65 years who received an inactivated influenza vaccine. The CDR3 region has the DNA TGCAGTGCTCCCCGGGAGGGCCGATTGGACGAGCAGTACTTC. Translation gives CSAPREGRLDEQYF.